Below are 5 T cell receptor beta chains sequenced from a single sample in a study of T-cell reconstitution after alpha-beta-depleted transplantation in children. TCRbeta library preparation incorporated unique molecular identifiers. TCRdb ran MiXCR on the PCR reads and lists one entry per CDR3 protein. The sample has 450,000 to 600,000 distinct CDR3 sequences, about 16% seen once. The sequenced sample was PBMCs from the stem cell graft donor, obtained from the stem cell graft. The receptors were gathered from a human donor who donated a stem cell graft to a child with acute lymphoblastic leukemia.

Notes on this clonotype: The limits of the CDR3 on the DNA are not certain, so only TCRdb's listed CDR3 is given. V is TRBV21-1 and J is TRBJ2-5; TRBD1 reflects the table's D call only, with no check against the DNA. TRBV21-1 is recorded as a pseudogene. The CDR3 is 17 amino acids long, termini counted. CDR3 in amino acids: CASSKDFGQGIGETQYF.

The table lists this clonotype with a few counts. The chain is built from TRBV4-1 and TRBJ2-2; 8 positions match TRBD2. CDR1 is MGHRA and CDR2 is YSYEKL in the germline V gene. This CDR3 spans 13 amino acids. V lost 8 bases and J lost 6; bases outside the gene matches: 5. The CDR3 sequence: CASGTRIAGELFF. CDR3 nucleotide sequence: TGCGCCAGCGGGACTAGGATCGCCGGGGAGCTGTTTTTT.

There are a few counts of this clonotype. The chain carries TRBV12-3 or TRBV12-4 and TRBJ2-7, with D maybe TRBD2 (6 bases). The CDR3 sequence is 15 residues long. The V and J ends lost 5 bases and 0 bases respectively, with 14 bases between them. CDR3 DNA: TGTGCCAGCAGTGGCGGCATAGCGGACTCCTACGAGCAGTACTTC. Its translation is CASSGGIADSYEQYF.

The CDR3 sequence is CASSQTSKETQYF. The CDR3 nucleotides read TGCGCCAGCAGCCAGACTAGTAAAGAGACCCAGTACTTC. The chain carries TRBV5-1 and TRBJ2-5, with a weak D call TRBD2 (6 bases). CDR1 is SGHRS, CDR2 YFSETQ, per germline. The V end lost 4 bases, the J end lost 3 bases, and 10 bases lay between the germline ends. There are 13 residues in the CDR3.

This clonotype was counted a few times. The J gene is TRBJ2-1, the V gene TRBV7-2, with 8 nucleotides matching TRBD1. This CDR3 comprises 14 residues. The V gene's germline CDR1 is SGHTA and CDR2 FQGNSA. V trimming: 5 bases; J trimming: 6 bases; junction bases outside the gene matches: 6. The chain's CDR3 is CASSPPGTGNEQFF. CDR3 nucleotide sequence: TGTGCCAGCAGCCCTCCCGGGACAGGCAATGAGCAGTTCTTC.